Reported below is one TCR beta chain. The antigen is not known. Data came from immunoSEQ multiplex PCR; TCRdb stores just in-frame clones and leaves some out. The sample lists over 50,000 clones, approximately 84% occurring once. CDR3 size: 14 residues. Between the trimmed V and J ends, which lost 1 base and 3 bases, there was a span of 10 bases. The germline gives CDR1 SGHNT, CDR2 YENEEA. The sample originates from a study of OX40 agonist ivuxolimab in advanced cancers. On the study more broadly: Patients in dose escalation had liver, melanoma, kidney or head and neck cancers. Earlier anti-PD-1, anti-PD-L1 or anti-CTLA-4 therapy was permitted; over 35% had received some. One hepatocellular carcinoma and a couple of cutaneous melanoma patients partially responded. Whole-study findings and limits: Compared with CD4+, CD8+ T cells on average had more expanded clones.

V gene TRBV11-3 combines with J gene TRBJ2-7, with TRBD2 as a possible D gene (6 bases). The sequenced sample was CD4+ or CD8+ T cells sorted from blood, obtained in a trial of the OX40 agonist ivuxolimab. The receptor was isolated from an adult with an advanced solid tumor such as melanoma, head and neck, liver or kidney cancer. CDR3 protein: CASSLGDGSYEQYF. The CDR3 DNA reads TGTGCCAGCAGCTTAGGGGACGGGAGCTACGAGCAGTACTTC.